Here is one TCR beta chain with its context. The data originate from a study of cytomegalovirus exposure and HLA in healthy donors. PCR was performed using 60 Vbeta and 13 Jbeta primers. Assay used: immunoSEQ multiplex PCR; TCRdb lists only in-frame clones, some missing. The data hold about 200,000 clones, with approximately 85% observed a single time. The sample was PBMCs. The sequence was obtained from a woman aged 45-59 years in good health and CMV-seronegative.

As DNA, the CDR3 is TGTGCCAGCAGCTTAGTCCGGGTCCTAAACAATGAGCAGTTCTTC. Its translation: CASSLVRVLNNEQFF. The V gene is TRBV7-3, the J gene TRBJ2-1; D is unclear. The CDR3 sequence is 15 residues long. V was trimmed by 2 bases and J by 5 bases, leaving 13 bases between them. Per the germline V gene, CDR1 is SGHTA and CDR2 is FQGTGA. Based on the CDR3 plus reference TRBV7-3 and TRBJ2-1, the full variable domain is GAGVSQTPSNKVTEKGKYVELRCDPISGHTALYWYRQSLGQGPEFLIYFQGTGAADDSGLPNDRFFAVRPEGSVSTLKIQRTERGDSAVYLCASSLVRVLNNEQFFGPGTRLTVL.